Presented here are 29 T cell receptor beta chains from one specimen sequenced in a study of T cell repertoires in cytomegalovirus infection. Via MiXCR, TCRdb re-called the reads, giving one row per CDR3 protein. This sample carries roughly 600,000 distinct CDR3 sequences, 24% of them seen once, and the ten largest clones take 8%. Sequenced sample: CD8+ T cells from PBMCs. These receptors all come from a human donor in good health (CMV status not recorded). Some clones in this sample may be carry-over from other donors' samples.

V gene TRBV19 combines with J gene TRBJ1-4, with TRBD1 as a possible D gene (5 bases). The CDR3 extends over 15 amino acids. The V end was cut by 4 bases, the J end by 0 bases, with 9 bases between. CDR1 and CDR2 from the germline V gene are LNHDA and SQIVND (reference sequence). Here the CDR3 reads CASSTGHATNEKLFF. The CDR3 DNA reads as TGTGCCAGTAGTACAGGACACGCAACTAATGAAAAACTGTTTTTT.

This clonotype appeared many times. The chain combines TRBV28 with TRBJ1-5; no clear D. There are 14 residues in the CDR3. Germline V gene lookup returns CDR1 MDHEN and CDR2 SYDVKM. The V gene lost 3 bases and the J gene lost 1 base, with 7 bases spanning the gap. The DNA for the CDR3 is TGTGCCAGCAGTTTGATGGGGAGCAATCAGCCCCAGCATTTT. It specifies CASSLMGSNQPQHF.

The rearrangement uses TRBV20-1 and TRBJ2-2, with D unresolved. V lost 0 bases and J 1 base, leaving 12 bases between the germline ends. Germline assignment: CDR1 DFQATT and CDR2 SNEGSKA (reference sequence). This CDR3 is built from 16 residues. CDR3 DNA sequence: TGCAGTGCTAGAGATCTGGGCGGAGAGAACACCGGGGAGCTGTTTTTT. Amino acid sequence: CSARDLGGENTGELFF.

This clonotype has ten or more counts. The chain joins TRBV12-3 or TRBV12-4 to TRBJ2-2; D remains unclear. The V end lost 2 bases, the J end lost 9 bases, and 10 bases lay between the germline ends. This CDR3 has 13 amino acids. The CDR3 DNA reads TGTGCCAGCAGTTTATCGCTTAACAGGGAGCTGTTTTTT. Translation gives CASSLSLNRELFF.

This chain uses TRBV7-9 with TRBJ1-5, with D perhaps matching TRBD1 (6 bases). From germline, CDR1 is SEHNR and CDR2 FQNEAQ (reference sequence). This CDR3 is built from 16 residues. Trimming pared 5 bases from V and 3 bases from J, leaving 17 bases between. The CDR3 sequence: CASSRRDTGINQPQHF. The CDR3, as DNA: TGTGCCAGCAGCCGACGGGACACGGGGATCAATCAGCCCCAGCATTTT.

The V and J genes are TRBV7-6 and TRBJ1-2; tentative D call: TRBD1 (6 bases). Trimming removed 5 bases at V and 4 bases at J, with 14 bases between. The CDR3 contains 14 residues. In germline, CDR1 is SGHVS, CDR2 FNYEAQ. In DNA form, the CDR3 reads TGTGCCAGCAGCACATCCGGGACAAGCTATGGCTACACCTTC. Protein sequence: CASSTSGTSYGYTF.

This clonotype was seen only a few times. The chain recombines TRBV7-9 with TRBJ2-3; 7 bases align to TRBD1. The junction had 12 bases not matched to a gene; V was cut back by 5 bases and J by 4 bases. Per germline, CDR1 SEHNR and CDR2 FQNEAQ (reference sequence). This CDR3 contains 16 residues. The DNA of the CDR3 is TGTGCCAGCAGCCTCGGACAGGCGATGCGCCCAGATACGCAGTATTTT. Amino acid sequence: CASSLGQAMRPDTQYF.

The V call is TRBV28, the J call TRBJ2-3, with 9 bases matching TRBD2. The length of the CDR3 is 16 residues. Germline values: CDR1 MDHEN, CDR2 SYDVKM. V dropped 3 bases and J dropped 0; count of bases not matched to a gene: 4. CDR3 DNA sequence: TGTGCCAGCAGTTTTGGCGGGGGGGCTAGCACAGATACGCAGTATTTT. It is translated as CASSFGGGASTDTQYF.

This clonotype was recorded at least ten times. The genes are TRBV7-8 and TRBJ2-7; perhaps TRBD2 as D (5 bases). The CDR3 length is 15 residues. From germline, CDR1 is SGHVS and CDR2 FQNEAQ. V lost 5 bases, J lost 0 bases, and 14 bases lay in between. This CDR3 reads CASSPPEGLSYEQYV. The CDR3 DNA follows: TGTGCCAGCAGCCCCCCCGAGGGCCTCTCCTACGAGCAGTACGTC.

V usage is TRBV28 and J usage is TRBJ2-7; D is perhaps TRBD2 (7 bases). Per the germline V gene, CDR1 is MDHEN and CDR2 is SYDVKM. This CDR3 is 15 amino acids long. V dropped 6 bases and J dropped 4 bases, with 19 bases sitting between them. The CDR3 DNA is TGTGCCAGCAGCCCTTCGGGGGGCGGATTTTACGAGCAGTACGTC. This gives the protein CASSPSGGGFYEQYV.

This clonotype was counted a few times. The V gene is TRBV7-6, the J gene TRBJ2-1; D perhaps matches TRBD2 (5 bases). Trimming took off 5 bases at V and 2 bases at J, with 16 bases between the two ends. CDR1 is SGHVS, CDR2 FNYEAQ, per germline. The CDR3 is 16 residues long. In DNA, the CDR3 is TGTGCCAGCAGCCATATCACAGCGGTGACCTACAATGAGCAGTTCTTC. It codes for CASSHITAVTYNEQFF. The whole variable domain, remainder taken from reference TRBV7-6 and TRBJ2-1, is GAGVSQSPRYKVTKRGQDVALRCDPISGHVSLYWYRQALGQGPEFLTYFNYEAQQDKSGLPNDRFSAERPEGSISTLTIQRTEQRDSAMYRCASSHITAVTYNEQFFGPGTRLTVL.

V and J are TRBV2 and TRBJ2-5, with 7 positions matching TRBD1. CDR3 length: 12 amino acids. V trimming: 10 bases; J trimming: 3 bases; junction bases outside the gene matches: 5. Germline CDR1 is SNHLY and CDR2 is FYNNEI. The CDR3 DNA follows: TGTGCCACTCCGACAGGGAAAGAGACCCAGTACTTC. Its translation is CATPTGKETQYF.

The chain employs TRBV11-2 and TRBJ1-1; D call uncertain. The V gene's germline CDR1 is SGHAT and CDR2 FQNNGV. The CDR3 loop spans 14 amino acids. The V gene lost 5 bases and the J gene lost 6 bases, with 16 bases spanning the gap. For the CDR3, the DNA is TGTGCCAGCAGCACCTGGACGCGAGGCTCTGAAGCTTTCTTT. This codes for CASSTWTRGSEAFF.

This clonotype appeared a few times. The genes are TRBV29-1 and TRBJ1-1; no clear D gene. Germline CDR1 is SQVTM and CDR2 is ANQGSEA. Trimming removed 1 base from V and 11 bases from J, with 14 bases in between. The CDR3 has 12 residues. In DNA, the CDR3 is TGCAGCGTTGAAGGGCCGACCCTTGGGGCTTTCTTT. As protein: CSVEGPTLGAFF.

The table lists this clonotype with many counts. The chain combines TRBV12-3 or TRBV12-4 with TRBJ1-2; perhaps TRBD1 as D (6 bases). This CDR3 has 13 residues. The V end lost 2 bases, the J end lost 7 bases, and 11 bases lay between the germline ends. The CDR3 region is CASSLSGAGGYTF. Here the CDR3 DNA reads TGTGCCAGCAGTTTATCAGGGGCCGGTGGCTACACCTTC.

The chain carries TRBV7-9 and TRBJ2-2; D unclear. CDR1 is SEHNR, CDR2 FQNEAQ, per germline (reference sequence). This CDR3 is 14 amino acids long. V was trimmed by 5 bases and J by 3 bases, leaving 10 bases between them. This CDR3 reads CASSPLYHTGELFF. In nucleotides, the CDR3 is TGTGCCAGCAGCCCCTTATACCACACCGGGGAGCTGTTTTTT.

This clonotype showed up just a few times. The chain recombines TRBV24-1 with TRBJ2-1; D is ambiguous. The CDR3 consists of 12 residues. V was clipped by 12 bases and J by 7 bases, with 15 bases between them. Germline CDR1 KGHDR, CDR2 SFDVKD. The CDR3 protein is CASGGFRNEQFF. The DNA for the CDR3 is TGTGCCTCGGGCGGCTTCCGGAATGAGCAGTTCTTC.

Turning to this clonotype: A read error may be the cause here, since a much bigger clone is one base away. V is TRBV7-6 and J is TRBJ2-1, with D tentatively TRBD2 (6 bases). Germline V CDR1 and CDR2: SGHVS, FNYEAQ. With 2 bases removed from V and 4 bases from J, the gap between germline ends came to 15 bases. This CDR3 is built from 16 residues. CDR3: CASSLRLGGIYNEQFF. The CDR3 DNA follows: TGTGCCAGCAGCTTACGGCTTGGGGGGATATACAATGAGCAGTTCTTC. Full variable domain (remainder filled in from reference TRBV7-6 and TRBJ2-1): GAGVSQSPRYKVTKRGQDVALRCDPISGHVSLYWYRQALGQGPEFLTYFNYEAQQDKSGLPNDRFSAERPEGSISTLTIQRTEQRDSAMYRCASSLRLGGIYNEQFFGPGTRLTVL.

The chain combines TRBV27 with TRBJ2-2, with D tentatively TRBD1 (6 bases). The CDR3 covers 15 residues. Germline lookup yields CDR1 MNHEY and CDR2 SMNVEV (reference sequence). Trimming took 3 bases from V and 4 from J, leaving 12 bases between them. CDR3 in amino acids: CASSFIQGSTGELFF. The CDR3 nucleotides are TGTGCCAGCAGTTTTATTCAGGGGTCCACCGGGGAGCTGTTTTTT.

The rearrangement joins TRBV9 to TRBJ1-2, with 10 bases matching TRBD1. The germline gives CDR1 SGDLS, CDR2 YYNGEE. This CDR3 is 19 amino acids long. J was trimmed by 0 bases and V by 5 bases; bases with no gene match: 16. The DNA of the CDR3 is TGTGCCAGCAGAGAGAGGGGACAGGGGCCATATTCTACTAACTATGGCTACACCTTC. This codes for CASRERGQGPYSTNYGYTF.

This clonotype was recorded only once. Since a much larger clone is just one base distant, this may be a read error. This rearrangement joins TRBV28 to TRBJ2-3; possibly TRBD2 for D (5 bases). V lost 6 bases and J 0 bases, leaving 22 bases between the germline ends. The CDR3 has 18 residues. CDR1 MDHEN and CDR2 SYDVKM come from the germline V gene. The CDR3: CASSPILLEAGSTDTQYF. The CDR3 nucleotides read TGTGCCAGCAGCCCTATCCTTCTCGAGGCGGGCAGCACAGATACGCAGTATTTT.

The chain uses TRBV12-5 and TRBJ1-1; unclear D gene. The CDR3 extends over 14 amino acids. Trimming shortened V by 3 bases and J by 1 base, and 9 bases separated the two germline ends. Looked up from germline, CDR1 is LGHNT and CDR2 is FRNRAP. This CDR3 reads CASGLSAGNTEAFF. CDR3 bases: TGTGCTAGTGGTTTATCCGCTGGGAACACTGAAGCTTTCTTT.

This clonotype has only a few counts. The rearrangement links TRBV2 to TRBJ2-2; D perhaps matches TRBD2 (6 bases). This CDR3 is built from 15 residues. V lost 7 bases and J 0 bases, leaving 12 bases between the germline ends. Germline CDR1 and CDR2: SNHLY and FYNNEI. CDR3 amino acids: CASTTGLSNTGELFF. The CDR3 DNA reads as TGTGCCAGCACTACGGGACTTTCGAACACCGGGGAGCTGTTTTTT. Variable domain in full (rest from reference TRBV2 and TRBJ2-2): EPEVTQTPSHQVTQMGQEVILRCVPISNHLYFYWYRQILGQKVEFLVSFYNNEISEKSEIFDDQFSVERPDGSNFTLKIRSTKLEDSAMYFCASTTGLSNTGELFFGEGSRLTVL.

The chain combines TRBV12-3 or TRBV12-4 with TRBJ2-7, with D perhaps matching TRBD2 (5 bases). The germline V and J ends were trimmed by 1 base and 0 bases, with 10 bases remaining between them. The length of the CDR3 is 15 residues. CDR3 amino acids: CASSLGSGFSYEQYV. DNA for the CDR3: TGTGCCAGCAGTTTAGGGAGCGGATTCTCCTACGAGCAGTACGTC.

This clonotype appeared many times. The chain links TRBV28 to TRBJ2-2, with 10 nucleotides matching TRBD1. Germline V gene sequence: CDR1 MDHEN, CDR2 SYDVKM. The CDR3 is made up of 14 amino acids. The V and J ends lost 9 bases and 4 bases, in that order; junction bases with no gene match: 5. The DNA of the CDR3 is TGTGCCAGTCGGGACAGGGGCCCCACCGGGGAGCTGTTTTTT. It specifies CASRDRGPTGELFF.

The genes are TRBV6-1 and TRBJ2-1, with a weak D call TRBD1 (6 bases). The CDR3 length is 13 residues. Trimming removed 10 bases from V and 7 bases from J, with 17 bases in between. CDR1 and CDR2 from the germline V gene are MNHNS and SASEGT. This CDR3 reads CATPGRQVNEQFF. The CDR3 DNA reads TGTGCCACCCCAGGAAGACAGGTTAATGAGCAGTTCTTC.

The V and J genes are TRBV14 and TRBJ2-7; 10 nucleotides match TRBD1. Per germline, CDR1 SGHDN and CDR2 FVKESK. This CDR3 is built from 15 residues. The ends lost 4 bases at V and 3 bases at J; junction bases unmatched: 6. The CDR3, as DNA: TGTGCCAGCAGCCCCCTCGGGACAGGGGTCTACGAGCAGTACTTC. The encoded protein is CASSPLGTGVYEQYF.

This clonotype has more than one count but fewer than ten. The rearrangement links TRBV28 to TRBJ1-5; D is uncertain. The germline V and J ends were trimmed by 6 bases and 5 bases, with 14 bases remaining between them. The germline gives CDR1 MDHEN, CDR2 SYDVKM. There are 14 residues in the CDR3. The CDR3 loop is CASRPWAGDQPQHF. CDR3 DNA: TGTGCCAGCAGGCCTTGGGCTGGGGATCAGCCCCAGCATTTT.

Many counts were recorded for this clonotype. The chain carries TRBV7-2 and TRBJ2-2, with 7 nucleotides matching TRBD2. Germline V gives CDR1 SGHTA, CDR2 FQGNSA. The V gene end was trimmed by 3 bases and the J gene end by 2 bases; junction bases not matched to a gene: 3. The CDR3 is 15 amino acids. The CDR3 protein is CASSFREGNTGELFF. In DNA form, the CDR3 reads TGTGCCAGCAGCTTTAGGGAGGGAAACACCGGGGAGCTGTTTTTT.